The 5 T cell receptor beta chains reported below all come from one sample, sequenced in a study of human T cells and chemical hapten exposure. TCRdb passed the 5' RACE reads through MiXCR, listing each CDR3 protein once. This table holds approximately 140,000 distinct CDR3 sequences, roughly 4% found once. The starting material, unfractionated whole blood, was used for total RNA extraction. Receptor source: a female donor in good health.

There are many counts of this clonotype. V usage is TRBV3-1 and J usage is TRBJ1-5, with D unclear. Trimming removed 3 bases from V and 7 bases from J, with 10 bases in between. The CDR3 is 13 amino acids. CDR1 and CDR2 (germline): LGHDT, YNNKEL (reference sequence). The CDR3 loop reads CASSQVGSQPQHF. CDR3 in DNA: TGTGCCAGCAGCCAGGTGGGGTCCCAGCCCCAGCATTTT.

This clonotype was seen only a few times. This rearrangement joins TRBV29-1 to TRBJ2-7; a weak D match, TRBD2 (5 bases). The CDR3 has 11 amino acids. Looked up from germline, CDR1 is SQVTM and CDR2 is ANQGSEA. Deletions cut 7 bases from V and 5 bases from J, with 12 bases between. CDR3 loop: CSAEGYDEQYF. In DNA, the CDR3 is TGCAGCGCCGAGGGTTACGACGAGCAGTACTTC.

The sample holds many counts of this clonotype. The genes are TRBV19 and TRBJ1-1; D perhaps matches TRBD1 (5 bases). The CDR3 contains 15 residues. In germline, CDR1 is LNHDA, CDR2 SQIVND (reference sequence). With 5 bases removed from V and 4 bases from J, the gap between germline ends came to 17 bases. Written as DNA, the CDR3 is TGTGCCAGTAGTGTACGGGCCTCAGGGAGCACTGAAGCTTTCTTT. Translation: CASSVRASGSTEAFF.

The table lists this clonotype with many counts. The rearrangement links TRBV4-2 to TRBJ2-1, with TRBD2 identical over 12 bases. The CDR3 has 16 amino acids. Losses at the gene ends were 1 base for V and 8 bases for J; bases not matched to a gene: 6. CDR1 and CDR2 from the germline V gene are LGHNA and YNFKEQ. Here the CDR3 DNA reads TGTGCCAGCAGCCAAGCTTTGCTAGCGGGGGGGCATGAGCAGTTCTTC. This encodes CASSQALLAGGHEQFF.

The rearrangement uses TRBV19 and TRBJ1-4; no clear D gene. CDR1 is LNHDA, CDR2 SQIVND, per germline (reference sequence). Between the trimmed V and J ends, which lost 3 bases and 7 bases, there was a span of 15 bases. The CDR3 consists of 15 residues. As DNA, the CDR3 is TGTGCCAGTAGTATGTGGCTCTTCCAGGCTGAAAAACTGTTTTTT. This sequence encodes CASSMWLFQAEKLFF.